Below are 2 T cell receptor beta chains sequenced from a single sample in a study of naive and memory T cell subsets. Both TRBC1 and TRBC2 were covered by a beta constant-region primer of two equimolar oligonucleotides. Ligated cDNA was amplified by four rounds of PCR with nested alpha and beta constant-region primers and SP2. TCRdb independently ran MiXCR on the UMI-ligation and nested PCR reads; one entry per CDR3 protein. This repertoire shows 95,000 to 150,000 distinct CDR3 sequences, roughly 32% found once; its top ten account for approximately 0.88%. Material: central memory CD4+ T cells from blood. These receptors all come from a human donor in good health.

This clonotype was detected a few times. V and J are TRBV20-1 and TRBJ2-7, with 7 bases identical to TRBD1. V trimming: 1 base; J trimming: 3 bases; junction bases outside the gene matches: 9. The germline V gene encodes CDR1 DFQATT and CDR2 SNEGSKA (reference sequence). CDR3 length: 15 residues. The CDR3 spells CSARGGTVSGYEQYF. In DNA form, the CDR3 reads TGCAGTGCTAGAGGAGGGACAGTGAGCGGCTACGAGCAGTACTTC.

This chain joins TRBV29-1 and TRBJ1-1; 8 nucleotides align to TRBD1. V shed 5 bases, J shed 3 bases, and the junction held 8 bases outside the gene matches. CDR1 SQVTM and CDR2 ANQGSEA come from the germline V gene. This CDR3 contains 14 residues. Here the CDR3 DNA reads TGCAGCGTTCTGAGTCCGGGACAGGACACTGAAGCTTTCTTT. Translated: CSVLSPGQDTEAFF.